The rows below give T cell receptor beta chains drawn from one sample of a study of graft-versus-host responses after intestinal transplantation. These receptors' targets are unknown. TCRdb's copy holds only in-frame clones and misses some; the assay was immunoSEQ multiplex PCR. The sample shows around 71,000 clones, about 94% of them seen only once. Sequencing used unstimulated CD8+ T cells sorted from spleen or lymph node cells, obtained before intestinal transplant. The source is a human donor who received an intestinal transplant. Each CDR3 is given without its conserved first and last residue.

TRBV9	TRBJ1-6	ASSVEQGHNSPLH
TRBV4-1	TRBJ1-2	ASSHTALDYGYT
TRBV5-1	TRBJ2-1	ASSPMGLAGKEQF
TRBV2	TRBJ1-1	ASRSRGSTEAF
TRBV27	TRBJ1-4	ASSSTNEKLF
TRBV15	TRBJ1-2	ATSRVQEIYGYT
TRBV4-1	TRBJ2-5	ASSQDAGLAGGNRETQY
TRBV4-2	TRBJ2-1	ASSQEVGLYYNEQF
TRBV7-8	TRBJ1-1	ASSPREFAYTEAF
TRBV19	TRBJ2-7	ASSSHRDRVGEQY
TRBV29-1	TRBJ2-5	SVDSTGRIQETQY
TRBV19	.	ASSIGEGSYEQY
TRBV19	TRBJ2-3	ASSILGRDTDTQY
TRBV19	TRBJ2-1	ASSLLAGGYNEQF
TRBV30	TRBJ1-5	AWSWAPNQPQH
TRBV27	TRBJ2-3	ASSLTGRGNTQY
TRBV13	TRBJ1-2	ASSSLQGSPYGYT
TRBV2	TRBJ1-4	ASSDPRVLADNEKLF
TRBV6-6	TRBJ1-4	ASSYLGEDEKLF
TRBV11-2	TRBJ2-1	ASSLVAGQGQVDEQF
TRBV5-1	TRBJ2-1	ASSLVLDWEQF
TRBV28	TRBJ2-6	ASSSPKADSYSGANVLT
TRBV9	TRBJ2-7	ASNTDGTAAYEQY
TRBV9	TRBJ2-1	ASSAPGTPNEQF
TRBV19	TRBJ2-1	ATQDRDGYNEQF
TRBV9	TRBJ2-3	ASSVVPNTDTQY
TRBV5-4	TRBJ2-1	ASSEVLGTYNEQF